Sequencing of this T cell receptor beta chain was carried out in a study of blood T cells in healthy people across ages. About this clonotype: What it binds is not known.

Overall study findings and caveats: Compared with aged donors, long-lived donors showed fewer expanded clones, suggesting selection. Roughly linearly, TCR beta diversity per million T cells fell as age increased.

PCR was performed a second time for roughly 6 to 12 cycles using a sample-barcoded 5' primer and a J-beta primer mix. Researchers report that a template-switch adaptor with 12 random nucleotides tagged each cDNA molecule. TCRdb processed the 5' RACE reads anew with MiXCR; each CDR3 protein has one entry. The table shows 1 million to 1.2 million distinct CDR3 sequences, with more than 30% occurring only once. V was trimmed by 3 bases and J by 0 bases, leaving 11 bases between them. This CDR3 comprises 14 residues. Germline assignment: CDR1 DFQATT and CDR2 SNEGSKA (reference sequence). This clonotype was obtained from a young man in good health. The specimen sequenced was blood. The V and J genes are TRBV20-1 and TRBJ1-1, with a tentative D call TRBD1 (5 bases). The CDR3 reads CSASPRGMNTEAFF. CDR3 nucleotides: TGCAGTGCTAGCCCACGGGGGATGAACACTGAAGCTTTCTTT.